The next 29 T cell receptor beta chains were all read from a single sample in a study of PD-L1 blockade in urothelial cancer. Time point in this sample: peripheral blood 6 weeks after treatment start. Sequencing was performed with immunoSEQ multiplex PCR; in TCRdb, only in-frame clones are kept and a portion is missing. In the table there are 25,000 to 35,000 clones, around four fifths of which are singletons. The sequenced sample was PBMCs, obtained around atezolizumab (anti-PD-L1) treatment. These receptors came from a man between 65 and 79 years old with urothelial cancer.

This chain joins TRBV5-8 and TRBJ2-3; TRBD2 might be the D (6 bases). CDR1 and CDR2 (germline): SGHTS, YDEGEE. V gave up 3 bases and J gave up 0 bases, with 8 bases separating them. The length of the CDR3 is 14 residues. The chain's CDR3 is CASSWGESTDTQYF. As DNA, the CDR3 is TGTGCCAGCAGCTGGGGGGAGAGCACAGATACGCAGTATTTT.

The chain links TRBV29-1 to TRBJ2-5; the match to TRBD2 covers 9 bases. CDR3 length: 12 residues. Germline V gene lookup returns CDR1 SQVTM and CDR2 ANQGSEA. Trimming took 6 bases from V and 3 from J; bases not matched to a gene: 2. The CDR3 DNA reads TGCAGCGTCTTAGCGGGAGAAGAGACCCAGTACTTC. Translating gives CSVLAGEETQYF.

The chain has TRBV6-1 and TRBJ1-2, with D hard to call. Trimming removed 3 bases from V and 4 bases from J, with 12 bases in between. The CDR3 runs to 14 residues. Germline CDR1 reads MNHNS; CDR2 reads SASEGT. The CDR3 is CASSDAGSSYGYTF. DNA for the CDR3: TGTGCCAGCAGTGATGCGGGGAGTAGCTATGGCTACACCTTC.

The sample holds one count of this clone. The chain links TRBV28 to TRBJ1-4, with 9 bases lining up with TRBD1. V dropped 5 bases and J dropped 8; count of bases not matched to a gene: 9. This CDR3 is 15 amino acids long. Germline CDR1 and CDR2: MDHEN and SYDVKM. The CDR3, as DNA: TGTGCCAGCAGTATAAGTTGGACAGGGGACGAAAAACTGTTTTTT. The encoded protein is CASSISWTGDEKLFF.

The rearrangement joins TRBV5-4 to TRBJ2-5; no firm D call. V lost 4 bases and J 5 bases, leaving 9 bases between the germline ends. The CDR3 is 12 amino acids. The germline V gene has CDR1 SGHNT and CDR2 YYREEE (reference sequence). In DNA form, the CDR3 reads TGTGCCAGCAGCATTCCTCGGGAGACCCAGTACTTC. Translating gives CASSIPRETQYF.

The chain combines TRBV6-5 with TRBJ2-7; D unresolved. Per the germline V gene, CDR1 is MNHEY and CDR2 is SVGAGI. The CDR3 is made up of 12 amino acids. With 3 bases removed from V and 6 bases from J, the gap between germline ends came to 9 bases. CDR3 residues: CASSYRSGEQYF. Written as DNA, the CDR3 is TGTGCCAGCAGTTATAGGTCGGGCGAGCAGTACTTC.

This clone was detected only once. The CDR3 DNA sequence: TGTGCCAGCAGCCCTAGAGGTGGGGGCTACGAGCAGTACTTC. Translated: CASSPRGGGYEQYF. The chain couples TRBV9 to TRBJ2-5; D possibly uses TRBD1 or TRBD2 (5 bases each). The DNA end lines up better with TRBJ2-7; the J call may be wrong. CDR1 SGDLS and CDR2 YYNGEE come from the germline V gene. The CDR3 spans 14 residues.

The rearrangement uses TRBV18 and TRBJ2-7; 11 bases are a match to TRBD1. The germline CDR1 and CDR2 sequences are KGHSH and LQKENI. V trimming: 5 bases; J trimming: 4 bases; junction bases outside the gene matches: 4. CDR3 length equals 14 residues. The DNA of the CDR3 is TGTGCCAGCTCATTTGGGACAGGGGGTTACGAGCAGTACTTC. It specifies CASSFGTGGYEQYF.

The chain employs TRBV25-1 and TRBJ2-2; D is perhaps TRBD1 (5 bases). V shed 3 bases and J shed 1 base, with 12 bases lying between them. Germline lookup yields CDR1 MGHDK and CDR2 SYGVNS. The CDR3 has 16 amino acids. CDR3 region: CASSDPYQGNTGELFF. The CDR3 nucleotides are TGTGCCAGCAGTGATCCTTACCAGGGGAACACCGGGGAGCTGTTTTTT.

The chain uses TRBV18 and TRBJ2-5, with D perhaps matching TRBD2 (7 bases). CDR3 length: 15 residues. Trimming removed 3 bases from V and 4 bases from J, with 15 bases in between. Per germline, CDR1 KGHSH and CDR2 LQKENI. CDR3 nucleotides: TGTGCCAGCTCACCTGGGGGGGCATTGCGAGAGACCCAGTACTTC. Amino acids: CASSPGGALRETQYF. The variable domain in full, with the rest retrieved from reference TRBV18 and TRBJ2-5, is NAGVMQNPRHLVRRRGQEARLRCSPMKGHSHVYWYRQLPEEGLKFMVYLQKENIIDESGMPKERFSAEFPKEGPSILRIQQVVRGDSAAYFCASSPGGALRETQYFGPGTRLLVL.

The V and J genes are TRBV4-3 and TRBJ2-3; 10 positions agree with TRBD2. The germline V gene has CDR1 LGHNA and CDR2 YSLEER. The CDR3 extends over 17 amino acids. The ends lost 3 bases at V and 0 bases at J; junction bases unmatched: 6. In DNA form, the CDR3 reads TGCGCCAGCAGCCAGGGCCCTAGCGGGAGTAGCACAGATACGCAGTATTTT. This encodes CASSQGPSGSSTDTQYF.

This clone was observed a single time. J is TRBJ2-5 and V is TRBV9, with a tentative D call TRBD2 (7 bases). Germline values: CDR1 SGDLS, CDR2 YYNGEE. The CDR3 runs to 19 residues. V dropped 0 bases and J dropped 5 bases, with 26 bases sitting between them. The DNA of the CDR3 is TGTGCCAGCAGCGTAGCTACGAGGGGGATGAGCGGGGACCGGGAGACCCAGTACTTC. It specifies CASSVATRGMSGDRETQYF.

The CDR3 is CASSLAQGHTEAFF. The CDR3 DNA is TGTGCCAGCAGCTTGGCGCAGGGGCATACTGAAGCTTTCTTT. This chain links TRBV5-6 with TRBJ1-1; the D gene is possibly TRBD1 (6 bases). Germline CDR1 is SGHDT and CDR2 is YYEEEE. The CDR3 is made up of 14 amino acids. V dropped 0 bases and J dropped 5 bases, with 11 bases sitting between them.

The V gene is TRBV5-6, the J gene TRBJ1-2; a possible D gene is TRBD1 (6 bases). CDR1 and CDR2 from the germline V gene are SGHDT and YYEEEE. Trimming cost V 3 bases and J 4 bases, with 16 bases left between them. CDR3 length: 15 amino acids. The CDR3 bases are TGTGCCAGCAGCTCGACCCGCCAGGGGACCTATGGCTACACCTTC. It encodes CASSSTRQGTYGYTF.

The chain joins TRBV5-6 to TRBJ1-4; TRBD1 matches at 7 bases. Looked up from germline, CDR1 is SGHDT and CDR2 is YYEEEE. The length of the CDR3 is 16 residues. With 2 bases clipped from V and 5 bases from J, the junction kept 9 bases outside the gene matches. CDR3 amino acids: CASSFGPPTGNEKLFF. CDR3 nucleotide sequence: TGTGCCAGCAGCTTTGGTCCCCCGACAGGGAATGAAAAACTGTTTTTT. Drawing the rest from reference TRBV5-6 and TRBJ1-4, the complete variable domain is DAGVTQSPTHLIKTRGQQVTLRCSPKSGHDTVSWYQQALGQGPQFIFQYYEEEERQRGNFPDRFSGHQFPNYSSELNVNALLLGDSALYLCASSFGPPTGNEKLFFGSGTQLSVL.

The chain couples TRBV6-1 to TRBJ2-3; TRBD2 might be the D (5 bases). V was pared by 5 bases and J by 6 bases, with 15 bases between. Germline CDR1 reads MNHNS; CDR2 reads SASEGT. This CDR3 contains 14 residues. The CDR3 loop is CASSRRTLMDTQYF. In DNA form, the CDR3 reads TGTGCCAGCAGTCGCCGGACTCTTATGGATACGCAGTATTTT.

The chain employs TRBV11-1 and TRBJ2-1; the D is unclear. CDR3 length: 14 residues. CDR1 SGHAT and CDR2 FQDESV come from the germline V gene (reference sequence). Between the trimmed V and J ends, which lost 8 bases and 7 bases, there was a span of 18 bases. DNA for the CDR3: TGTGCCAGCTCCCCCCTGTCGACTGGGAATGAGCAGTTCTTC. Residues: CASSPLSTGNEQFF.

This clone is deemed medium-sized (0.01 to 0.1%). J is TRBJ2-1 and V is TRBV7-3; 9 nucleotides line up with TRBD2. V shed 5 bases and J 0 bases; nucleotides not matched to a gene: 8. Germline V gene data show CDR1 as SGHTA and CDR2 as FQGTGA. CDR3 size: 17 residues. The CDR3 here is CASSPLLAGSSYNEQFF. CDR3 DNA: TGTGCCAGCAGCCCCCTCCTAGCGGGGAGCTCCTACAATGAGCAGTTCTTC.

The CDR3 region is CAWSPRQTISYEQYF. CDR3 DNA sequence: TGTGCCTGGTCGCCCCGACAGACAATAAGCTACGAGCAGTACTTC. The genes are TRBV30 and TRBJ2-7; TRBD1 is a possible D gene (5 bases). CDR3 length: 15 residues. The V gene lost 5 bases and the J gene lost 3 bases, with 20 bases spanning the gap. CDR1 GTSNPN and CDR2 SVGIG come from the germline V gene (reference sequence).

The rearrangement uses TRBV13 and TRBJ2-2; D is perhaps TRBD2 (6 bases). V lost 7 bases, J lost 7 bases, and 16 bases lay in between. In germline, CDR1 is PRHDT, CDR2 FYEKMQ (reference sequence). CDR3 length: 14 residues. The CDR3 nucleotides are TGTGCCAGCACCATAGGGGCGGGGCACGGGGAGCTGTTTTTT. As protein: CASTIGAGHGELFF.

The chain links TRBV6-1 to TRBJ1-2, with 7 bases matching TRBD1. There are 12 residues in the CDR3. Germline-derived CDR1 and CDR2 are MNHNS and SASEGT. J gave up 8 bases and V 7 bases, and 7 bases lay outside the gene matches. The CDR3 loop reads CASKTGSLGYTF. The DNA of the CDR3 is TGTGCCAGCAAGACAGGGTCCCTCGGCTACACCTTC.

This clone was counted only a few times. The chain uses TRBV5-4 and TRBJ2-5; the match to TRBD2 covers 9 bases. V was clipped by 2 bases and J by 5 bases; unmatched bases: 10. The germline V gene encodes CDR1 SGHNT and CDR2 YYREEE (reference sequence). The CDR3 has 16 amino acids. The DNA of the CDR3 is TGTGCCAGCAGCTTAGGGGCGGGAGGGCCGGTGGAGACCCAGTACTTC. Amino acids: CASSLGAGGPVETQYF. Full variable domain (rest looked up from reference TRBV5-4 and TRBJ2-5): ETGVTQSPTHLIKTRGQQVTLRCSSQSGHNTVSWYQQALGQGPQFIFQYYREEENGRGNFPPRFSGLQFPNYSSELNVNALELDDSALYLCASSLGAGGPVETQYFGPGTRLLVL.

The genes are TRBV5-1 and TRBJ2-1; 8 bases match TRBD1. The V segment lost 6 bases and the J segment 1 base; nucleotides outside the gene matches: 6. The CDR3 runs to 15 residues. Germline V gives CDR1 SGHRS, CDR2 YFSETQ. The CDR3 loop is CASTWGTGSYNEQFF. The CDR3 DNA sequence: TGCGCCAGCACCTGGGGGACAGGTTCCTACAATGAGCAGTTCTTC. Using reference TRBV5-1 and TRBJ2-1 for the parts outside the CDR3, the full variable domain is KAGVTQTPRYLIKTRGQQVTLSCSPISGHRSVSWYQQTPGQGLQFLFEYFSETQRNKGNFPGRFSGRQFSNSRSEMNVSTLELGDSALYLCASTWGTGSYNEQFFGPGTRLTVL.

CDR3 region: CASSAAPGQGNTEAFF. The CDR3 nucleotides read TGTGCCAGCAGCGCCGCCCCGGGACAGGGGAACACTGAAGCTTTCTTT. The rearrangement links TRBV5-4 to TRBJ1-1; TRBD1 aligns across 9 bases. With V trimmed by 4 bases and J by 1 base, 8 bases remained unmatched. Per the germline V gene, CDR1 is SGHNT and CDR2 is YYREEE (reference sequence). The CDR3 is made up of 16 amino acids. Full variable domain (missing parts from reference TRBV5-4 and TRBJ1-1): ETGVTQSPTHLIKTRGQQVTLRCSSQSGHNTVSWYQQALGQGPQFIFQYYREEENGRGNFPPRFSGLQFPNYSSELNVNALELDDSALYLCASSAAPGQGNTEAFFGQGTRLTVV.

This sequence joins TRBV7-6 and TRBJ1-1, with 8 positions matching TRBD1. Germline V gene data show CDR1 as SGHVS and CDR2 as FNYEAQ. V shed 3 bases, J shed 5 bases, and the junction held 8 bases outside the gene matches. This CDR3 contains 15 residues. The CDR3 loop reads CASSLETRGQTEAFF. CDR3 nucleotides: TGTGCCAGCAGCTTGGAAACCAGGGGGCAAACTGAAGCTTTCTTT.

The chain is built from TRBV30 and TRBJ2-7, with a possible D match to TRBD1 (6 bases). Germline loops: CDR1 GTSNPN, CDR2 SVGIG (reference sequence). This CDR3 spans 14 amino acids. Trimming cost V 0 bases and J 2 bases, with 11 bases left between them. Here the CDR3 reads CAWSVQGVTYEQYF. CDR3 sequence (DNA): TGTGCCTGGAGTGTACAGGGCGTCACCTACGAGCAGTACTTC.

The chain uses TRBV6-4 and TRBJ2-2; 10 positions agree with TRBD1. CDR1 MRHNA and CDR2 SNTAGT come from the germline V gene. The CDR3 is 15 residues long. The V gene end was trimmed by 4 bases and the J gene end by 6 bases; junction bases not matched to a gene: 5. This CDR3 is CASSVLTGGSGELFF. The CDR3 nucleotides are TGTGCCAGCAGTGTACTGACAGGGGGCTCCGGGGAGCTGTTTTTT.

The rearrangement links TRBV18 to TRBJ1-2, with a tentative D call TRBD1 (5 bases). This CDR3 spans 16 amino acids. Germline CDR1 KGHSH, CDR2 LQKENI. Trimming stripped 6 bases from V and 1 base from J, with 18 bases between. Here the CDR3 reads CASSLGPSRVNYGYTF. The CDR3 DNA reads as TGTGCCAGCTCCCTGGGGCCTTCTAGAGTTAACTATGGCTACACCTTC. The whole variable domain, remainder taken from reference TRBV18 and TRBJ1-2, is NAGVMQNPRHLVRRRGQEARLRCSPMKGHSHVYWYRQLPEEGLKFMVYLQKENIIDESGMPKERFSAEFPKEGPSILRIQQVVRGDSAAYFCASSLGPSRVNYGYTFGSGTRLTVV.

The chain uses TRBV5-1 and TRBJ2-1, with a possible D match to TRBD2 (5 bases). The CDR3 totals 15 residues. The ends were cut back, 2 bases at V and 5 bases at J, with 14 bases in the middle. Germline-derived CDR1 and CDR2 are SGHRS and YFSETQ. The CDR3 here is CASSFGSRGNNEQFF. CDR3 nucleotide sequence: TGCGCCAGCAGCTTTGGGAGCAGAGGAAACAATGAGCAGTTCTTC.